The 25 T cell receptor beta chains reported below all come from one sample, sequenced in a study of spatial heterogeneity in lung cancer. Time point given: blood at routine non-recurrence follow-up after resection. Researchers sequenced whole RNA taken from tumor, nontumor lung or frozen PBMC without sorting. TCRdb re-called the 5' RACE reads with MiXCR, one entry per CDR3 protein. The sample yields about 120,000 distinct CDR3 sequences, about 12% seen once. The input for sequencing was PBMCs, taken at follow-up. All receptors come from a male donor with early-stage non-small cell lung cancer.

This clonotype was picked up a small number of times. At one end, the junction sequence differs from germline, possibly due to a read error. The J gene is TRBJ1-1, the V gene TRBV2; TRBD1 is a possible D gene (5 bases). Germline CDR1 reads SNHLY; CDR2 reads FYNNEI. The CDR3 has 11 residues. The CDR3 reads CASSEGRVNGF. DNA for the CDR3: TGTGCCAGCAGTGAGGGCAGGGTTAATGGCTTT.

This clonotype came up many times. The V gene is TRBV29-1, the J gene TRBJ2-4; no firm D call. This CDR3 has 11 amino acids. CDR1 and CDR2 (germline): SQVTM, ANQGSEA. Trimming took 6 bases from V and 7 from J, leaving 10 bases between them. In DNA form, the CDR3 reads TGCAGCGTCGCCCTCGGGAACATTCAGTACTTC. Protein: CSVALGNIQYF. Together with reference TRBV29-1 and TRBJ2-4, the CDR3 gives the full variable domain: SAVISQKPSRDICQRGTSLTIQCQVDSQVTMMFWYRQQPGQSLTLIATANQGSEATYESGFVIDKFPISRPNLTFSTLTVSNMSPEDSSIYLCSVALGNIQYFGAGTRLSVL.

The chain couples TRBV5-4 to TRBJ2-2; TRBD2 might be the D (5 bases). Trimming stripped 0 bases from V and 4 bases from J, with 10 bases between. The CDR3 runs 15 residues. The germline gives CDR1 SGHNT, CDR2 YYREEE (reference sequence). The CDR3 sequence: CASSLGGKSTGELFF. DNA for the CDR3: TGTGCCAGCAGCTTGGGAGGGAAATCCACCGGGGAGCTGTTTTTT.

This clonotype was found many times. V gene TRBV10-2 combines with J gene TRBJ1-5; perhaps TRBD1 as D (6 bases). V gave up 0 bases and J gave up 5 bases, with 14 bases separating them. The CDR3 spans 16 residues. Germline loops: CDR1 WSHSY, CDR2 SAAADI. DNA for the CDR3: TGCGCCAGCAGTGAGTCCACAAACAGGGTCCATCAGCCCCAGCATTTT. This encodes CASSESTNRVHQPQHF.

In the case of this clonotype: One base away lies a much larger clone, so this may be a sequencing read error. The chain joins TRBV5-1 to TRBJ2-3, with a possible D match to TRBD2 (5 bases). Germline V gives CDR1 SGHRS, CDR2 YFSETQ. There are 15 residues in the CDR3. V was clipped by 2 bases and J by 2 bases, with 12 bases between them. CDR3 in DNA: TGCGCCAGCAGCTTTAAGCGGTCACACACAGATACGCAGTATTTT. Protein sequence: CASSFKRSHTDTQYF. Full variable domain (outside the CDR3, taken from reference TRBV5-1 and TRBJ2-3): KAGVTQTPRYLIKTRGQQVTLSCSPISGHRSVSWYQQTPGQGLQFLFEYFSETQRNKGNFPGRFSGRQFSNSRSEMNVSTLELGDSALYLCASSFKRSHTDTQYFGPGTRLTVL.

This clonotype was seen more than once but under ten times. Written as DNA, the CDR3 is TGCAGTGCTAGCGATTCAGGGGGCGGCAATCAGCCCCAGCATTTT. It encodes CSASDSGGGNQPQHF. V is TRBV20-1 and J is TRBJ1-5; 8 nucleotides align to TRBD1. This CDR3 contains 15 residues. Germline V lookup: CDR1 DFQATT, CDR2 SNEGSKA (reference sequence). The J segment lost 2 bases and the V segment lost 3 bases, leaving 6 bases of the junction unmatched.

There are a few counts of this clonotype. This chain connects TRBV11-2 to TRBJ1-2; D gene uncertain. This CDR3 region has 15 residues. The V end lost 2 bases, the J end lost 4 bases, and 14 bases lay between the germline ends. Germline V gene lookup returns CDR1 SGHAT and CDR2 FQNNGV. The CDR3 region is CASSLFGDIPYGYTF. In DNA, the CDR3 is TGTGCCAGCAGCTTATTTGGGGATATACCCTATGGCTACACCTTC.

This clonotype was seen a handful of times. The J gene is TRBJ1-2, the V gene TRBV7-3; D might be TRBD1 (5 bases). The CDR3 sequence is 15 residues long. Germline values: CDR1 SGHTA, CDR2 FQGTGA. V was clipped by 5 bases and J by 5 bases, with 18 bases between them. The CDR3 region has the DNA TGTGCCAGCAGCCCCGGAGACAGAATGGCTTATGGCTACACCTTC. It encodes CASSPGDRMAYGYTF.

This chain joins TRBV6-5 and TRBJ2-3; D uncertain. Germline CDR1 reads MNHEY; CDR2 reads SVGAGI. Between the trimmed V and J ends, which lost 0 bases and 6 bases, there was a span of 13 bases. The CDR3 spans 15 residues. CDR3 residues: CASSYSVSFRDTQYF. The CDR3 coding sequence is TGTGCCAGCAGTTACTCGGTGTCTTTTAGGGATACGCAGTATTTT.

The chain recombines TRBV2 with TRBJ1-5, with a tentative D call TRBD1 (5 bases). The CDR3 spans 14 residues. Trimming took 7 bases from V and 2 from J, leaving 12 bases between them. The germline CDR1 and CDR2 sequences are SNHLY and FYNNEI. CDR3 in DNA: TGTGCCAGCAAGGGCCGGGACGGCAATCAGCCCCAGCATTTT. This gives the protein CASKGRDGNQPQHF.

This clonotype was observed many times. The chain carries TRBV28 and TRBJ2-7, with 10 bases that match TRBD2. CDR1 is MDHEN and CDR2 is SYDVKM in the germline V gene. The CDR3 loop spans 15 amino acids. V gave up 7 bases and J gave up 5 bases; unmatched junction bases: 11. The CDR3 region is CASTTAGGRANEQYF. DNA of the CDR3: TGTGCCAGCACCACAGCGGGGGGGCGAGCTAACGAGCAGTACTTC. Based on the CDR3 plus reference TRBV28 and TRBJ2-7, the full variable domain is DVKVTQSSRYLVKRTGEKVFLECVQDMDHENMFWYRQDPGLGLRLIYFSYDVKMKEKGDIPEGYSVSREKKERFSLILESASTNQTSMYLCASTTAGGRANEQYFGPGTRLTVT.

Concerning this clonotype: Possible read error: a much larger clone is one base away. V gene TRBV5-1 combines with J gene TRBJ1-2, with 7 nucleotides matching TRBD1. The CDR3 length is 16 residues. CDR1 is SGHRS, CDR2 YFSETQ, per germline. V shed 4 bases and J 3 bases; nucleotides not matched to a gene: 12. The CDR3 region is CASSPDGQGVYYGYTF. CDR3 DNA: TGCGCCAGCAGCCCCGATGGGCAGGGGGTTTACTATGGCTACACCTTC.

The V and J genes are TRBV5-1 and TRBJ2-7; D call uncertain. The CDR3 runs to 14 residues. Trimming removed 0 bases at V and 3 bases at J, with 10 bases between. Looked up from germline, CDR1 is SGHRS and CDR2 is YFSETQ. CDR3 nucleotide sequence: TGCGCCAGCAGCTTGGAGGGATCTCACTACGAGCAGTACTTC. Translating gives CASSLEGSHYEQYF.

This clonotype was found a few times. The CDR3 region is CASSLQEGSGNTIYF. CDR3 DNA sequence: TGTGCCAGCAGCTTACAGGAAGGGTCCGGAAACACCATATATTTT. The chain combines TRBV7-9 with TRBJ1-3, with D unresolved. There are 15 residues in the CDR3. V lost 2 bases, J lost 4 bases, and 12 bases lay in between. Germline assignment: CDR1 SEHNR and CDR2 FQNEAQ (reference sequence).

This clonotype was seen more than once but under ten times. CDR3 sequence: CASSKASRDRMKDTQYF. CDR3 DNA: TGTGCCAGCAGCAAAGCTTCTCGGGACCGAATGAAGGATACGCAGTATTTT. The V call is TRBV21-1, the J call TRBJ2-3; the table's D call, TRBD1, has no DNA check behind it. TRBV21-1 is marked as a pseudogene. The CDR3 runs 17 residues.

The rearrangement joins TRBV18 to TRBJ1-5, with TRBD1 matching 7 bases. The CDR3 totals 18 residues. V shed 3 bases, J shed 4 bases, and the junction held 15 bases outside the gene matches. Per the germline V gene, CDR1 is KGHSH and CDR2 is LQKENI. This CDR3 reads CASSPLPPGQIQNQPQHF. The CDR3 DNA follows: TGTGCCAGCTCACCTCTCCCCCCGGGACAGATACAAAATCAGCCCCAGCATTTT.

The sample holds many counts of this clonotype. This chain connects TRBV12-3 or TRBV12-4 to TRBJ2-1; 12 bases match TRBD2. V was pared by 6 bases and J by 4 bases, with 4 bases of the junction left unmatched. This CDR3 is built from 15 residues. The CDR3 nucleotides read TGTGCCAGCAGGCCTAGCGGGGGGGGTTACAATGAGCAGTTCTTC. Amino acids: CASRPSGGGYNEQFF.

This chain connects TRBV5-4 to TRBJ2-3; D perhaps matches TRBD1 (5 bases). Trimming took 1 base from V and 5 from J, leaving 8 bases between them. Germline loops: CDR1 SGHNT, CDR2 YYREEE (reference sequence). The CDR3 covers 13 residues. The CDR3 loop reads CASSLTGGDTQYF. CDR3 nucleotides: TGTGCCAGCAGCTTGACAGGTGGAGATACGCAGTATTTT.

The chain uses TRBV20-1 and TRBJ1-3, with unresolved D. Trimming took 1 base from V and 1 from J, leaving 14 bases between them. CDR3 length: 16 amino acids. Germline CDR1 and CDR2: DFQATT and SNEGSKA (reference sequence). The CDR3 DNA sequence: TGCAGTGCTAGAGCCCGCCAGTGGAATTCTGGAAACACCATATATTTT. This encodes CSARARQWNSGNTIYF.

This clonotype came up a few times. V and J are TRBV7-2 and TRBJ1-3; D not resolved. Germline V gives CDR1 SGHTA, CDR2 FQGNSA. The CDR3 contains 13 residues. Trimming removed 1 base at V and 5 bases at J, with 6 bases between. CDR3 DNA sequence: TGTGCCAGCAGCTTAGATAGAAGAAACACCATATATTTT. It encodes CASSLDRRNTIYF.

This clonotype was counted a few times. The V and J genes are TRBV7-9 and TRBJ2-7; 7 positions match TRBD1. Trimming cost V 6 bases and J 3 bases; bases outside gene matches: 5. The CDR3 totals 13 residues. In germline, CDR1 is SEHNR, CDR2 FQNEAQ (reference sequence). CDR3 bases: TGTGCCAGCAGGGGGACAGACAACTACGAGCAGTACTTC. Translated: CASRGTDNYEQYF.

This clonotype was observed a few times. The V call is TRBV20-1, the J call TRBJ2-2; a weak D match, TRBD1 (6 bases). The CDR3 length is 15 residues. Germline CDR1 and CDR2: DFQATT and SNEGSKA (reference sequence). The V end was cut by 3 bases, the J end by 3 bases, with 14 bases between. CDR3: CSARAGVLYTGELFF. CDR3 nucleotide sequence: TGCAGTGCTAGGGCAGGGGTCCTCTACACCGGGGAGCTGTTTTTT.

This clonotype was counted at least ten times. J is TRBJ1-5 and V is TRBV19; TRBD1 matches at 9 bases. The CDR3 has 15 amino acids. With V trimmed by 5 bases and J by 7 bases, 9 bases remained unmatched. Germline V gene lookup returns CDR1 LNHDA and CDR2 SQIVND (reference sequence). The DNA of the CDR3 is TGTGCCAGTAGTTACCTGGGACAGGGAAACCAGCCCCAGCATTTT. Its protein is CASSYLGQGNQPQHF. Full variable domain (outside the CDR3, taken from reference TRBV19 and TRBJ1-5): DGGITQSPKYLFRKEGQNVTLSCEQNLNHDAMYWYRQDPGQGLRLIYYSQIVNDFQKGDIAEGYSVSREKKESFPLTVTSAQKNPTAFYLCASSYLGQGNQPQHFGDGTRLSIL.

This chain joins TRBV30 and TRBJ1-5; 9 positions match TRBD1. Germline loops: CDR1 GTSNPN, CDR2 SVGIG (reference sequence). The CDR3 covers 15 residues. With 0 bases clipped from V and 6 bases from J, the junction kept 6 bases outside the gene matches. CDR3 region: CAWSVTTGGSQPQHF. DNA for the CDR3: TGTGCCTGGAGTGTAACCACAGGGGGCAGTCAGCCCCAGCATTTT.

The rearrangement links TRBV20-1 to TRBJ1-5, with D unclear. The CDR3 has 13 amino acids. V was pared by 4 bases and J by 1 base, with 8 bases between. Germline lookup yields CDR1 DFQATT and CDR2 SNEGSKA (reference sequence). The CDR3 reads CSANPNSNQPQHF. Written as DNA, the CDR3 is TGCAGTGCTAATCCCAACAGCAATCAGCCCCAGCATTTT.